These T cell receptor beta chains were read from a single sample in a study of blood T cell repertoires in COVID-19. The data were produced by immunoSEQ multiplex PCR, yet TCRdb's version contains in-frame clones alone and is incomplete. There are approximately 300,000 clones in the sample; roughly 90% occur only once, and around 2.1% lies in the top ten. Sequenced sample: peripheral blood. Source of these receptors: a man between 18 and 29 years old with active or convalescent COVID-19. The CDR3 runs from the conserved cysteine through the conserved F or W. A D gene is named only where the DNA matches it firmly. Rows give clone size only sometimes, using once, few, many, or a class for an expanded clone.

j_call d_call v_call clone_size cdr3_aa cdr3_nt
TRBJ1-6 - TRBV6-5 few CASSYWQGNSPLHF TGTGCCAGCAGTTACTGGCAGGGAAATTCACCCCTCCACTTT
TRBJ2-2 TRBD2 TRBV7-8 - CASSPSRLAGVTGELFF TGTGCCAGCAGCCCTAGTCGGCTAGCGGGAGTTACCGGGGAGCTGTTTTTT
TRBJ1-5 - TRBV4-1 - CASSQYRDINQPQHF TGCGCCAGCAGCCAGTACCGGGACATAAATCAGCCCCAGCATTTT
TRBJ2-1 TRBD1 TRBV5-1 few CASSTDPGQGILEQFF TGCGCCAGCAGCACAGATCCGGGACAGGGGATTCTTGAGCAGTTCTTC
TRBJ2-1 - TRBV27 - CASSLVFGTPDEQFF TGTGCCAGCAGTTTGGTTTTCGGGACTCCAGATGAGCAGTTCTTC
TRBJ2-7 TRBD1 TRBV28 - CASSTGASSYEQYF TGTGCCAGCAGCACAGGGGCCAGCTCCTACGAGCAGTACTTC
TRBJ1-1 - TRBV3-1/TRBV3-2 few CASSQDRRQGRTLKAFF TGTGCCAGCAGCCAAGATCGCAGGCAGGGGCGTACACTGAAAGCTTTCTTT
TRBJ2-1 - TRBV27 - CASSGGRRGNEQFF TGTGCCAGCAGTGGGGGCCGCAGGGGAAATGAGCAGTTCTTC
TRBJ2-7 TRBD1 TRBV5-1 - CASSLGQGLVEQYF TGCGCCAGCAGCTTAGGACAGGGGCTGGTCGAGCAGTACTTC
TRBJ1-2 TRBD1 TRBV15 - CATSGTGQYYGYTF TGTGCCACCAGCGGGACAGGGCAGTACTATGGCTACACCTTC
TRBJ1-3 - TRBV7-2 - CASSFFGGSGNTIYF TGTGCCAGCAGCTTCTTCGGGGGCTCTGGAAACACCATATATTTT
TRBJ1-2 - TRBV20-1 - CSAYRNYGYTF TGCAGTGCTTACAGAAACTATGGCTACACCTTC
TRBJ2-3 TRBD1 TRBV27 - CASSFRGRSTDTQYF TGTGCCAGCAGTTTCAGGGGGCGGAGCACAGATACGCAGTATTTT
TRBJ1-4 TRBD1 TRBV7-8 - CASSLGLDRGYEKLFF TGTGCCAGCAGCTTAGGTCTGGACAGGGGATACGAAAAACTGTTTTTT
TRBJ2-3 - TRBV27 - CASSSQGTDTQYF TGTGCCAGCAGTTCTCAGGGGACAGATACGCAGTATTTT
TRBJ2-5 - TRBV5-1 - CASSLVVTGPQETQYF TGCGCCAGCAGCTTGGTAGTAACCGGTCCCCAAGAGACCCAGTACTTC
TRBJ2-7 TRBD2 TRBV7-8 - CASSSILAGDYEQYF TGTGCCAGCAGCTCCATCCTAGCGGGGGATTACGAGCAGTACTTC
TRBJ1-1 - TRBV27 - CASSFAGNTEAFF TGTGCCAGCAGTTTCGCGGGTAACACTGAAGCTTTCTTT
TRBJ2-5 TRBD2 TRBV27 - CASSGMRAGGETQYF TGTGCCAGCAGTGGCATGAGGGCGGGGGGAGAGACCCAGTACTTC
TRBJ2-1 TRBD2 TRBV7-6 - CASSSLAGSYNEQFF TGTGCCAGCAGCTCTCTAGCGGGCTCGTACAATGAGCAGTTCTTC
TRBJ2-1 TRBD2 TRBV5-4 once CASSTGTRGLEQFF TGTGCCAGCAGCACCGGGACTAGAGGGCTTGAGCAGTTCTTC
TRBJ2-5 - TRBV28 - CASSTHPKETQYF TGTGCCAGCAGTACGCACCCTAAAGAGACCCAGTACTTC
TRBJ2-7 - TRBV5-1 - CASSNRIGAEQYF TGCGCCAGCAGCAACCGGATTGGGGCCGAGCAGTACTTC
TRBJ1-3 - TRBV4-3 - CASSQGQGPGNTIYF TGCGCCAGCAGCCAAGGGCAGGGTCCAGGAAACACCATATATTTT
TRBJ2-2 TRBD1 TRBV2 - CASGAGTGPTGELFF TGTGCCAGCGGAGCCGGGACAGGGCCCACCGGGGAGCTGTTTTTT
TRBJ2-2 TRBD2 TRBV7-4 - CASSLSQTSGGPNTGELFF TGTGCCAGCAGCTTATCCCAGACTAGCGGGGGGCCGAACACCGGGGAGCTGTTTTTT
TRBJ2-1 TRBD1 TRBV19 - CASSTGGQGYNEQFF TGTGCCAGTAGTACTGGGGGACAGGGGTACAATGAGCAGTTCTTC
TRBJ1-5 - TRBV19 few CASSIQVYSNQPQHF TGTGCCAGTAGTATACAGGTTTATAGCAATCAGCCCCAGCATTTT
TRBJ2-3 - TRBV6-4 - CASSDSNRNTQYF TGTGCCAGCAGTGACTCGAACAGAAATACGCAGTATTTT
TRBJ1-4 TRBD1 TRBV10-3 - CATAKGQENEKLFF TGTGCCACCGCGAAGGGACAGGAGAATGAAAAACTGTTTTTT
TRBJ1-6 - TRBV7-8 - CASSLEGLGSPLHF TGTGCCAGCAGCTTAGAGGGGCTCGGTTCACCCCTCCACTTT
TRBJ1-1 TRBD1 TRBV6-5 few CASSYAPTGESGAFF TGTGCCAGCAGTTACGCTCCAACAGGGGAGAGTGGTGCTTTCTTT
TRBJ2-7 - TRBV1 - CTSRSGLAGGRIDEQYF TGCACCAGCAGATCCGGACTAGCTGGGGGCCGCATTGACGAGCAGTACTTC
TRBJ2-2 - TRBV12-3/TRBV12-4 once CASSPGAAGELFF TGTGCCAGCAGTCCCGGTGCCGCCGGGGAGCTGTTTTTT
TRBJ1-5 - TRBV24-1 - CATSDSGLPDGQPQHF TGTGCCACCAGTGATTCAGGGCTACCCGACGGTCAGCCCCAGCATTTT
TRBJ2-7 - TRBV6-5 - CASSHSYEQYF TGTGCCAGCAGTCACTCCTACGAGCAGTACTTC
TRBJ2-5 - TRBV24-1 - CATSDSSTGRQETQYF TGTGCCACCAGTGATTCCTCAACAGGGCGCCAAGAGACCCAGTACTTC
TRBJ2-7 - TRBV19 - CASSISTTSSYEQYF TGTGCCAGTAGTATCTCAACAACCAGCTCCTACGAGCAGTACTTC
TRBJ1-6 TRBD1 TRBV7-9 - CASSGRQGHSPLHF TGTGCCAGCAGCGGCAGACAGGGACATTCACCCCTCCACTTT
TRBJ2-1 - TRBV29-1 - CSVAIPGIYFEQFF TGCAGCGTGGCCATCCCGGGAATCTACTTTGAGCAGTTCTTC
TRBJ1-1 - TRBV5-6 - CASSLDSGITEAFF TGTGCCAGCAGCTTGGATTCAGGGATCACTGAAGCTTTCTTT
TRBJ1-3 - TRBV28 once CASSLSVGAGNTIYF TGTGCCAGCAGTTTATCGGTAGGGGCTGGAAACACCATATATTTT
TRBJ2-1 - TRBV2 - CASRSLNNEQFF TGTGCCAGCAGGAGCCTCAACAATGAGCAGTTCTTC
TRBJ1-1 TRBD1 TRBV20-1 - CSAWTGGAFF TGCAGTGCTTGGACAGGGGGAGCTTTCTTT
TRBJ2-5 TRBD2 TRBV9 few CASSVSSGRRPEETQYF TGTGCCAGCAGCGTCTCTAGCGGGAGACGCCCGGAAGAGACCCAGTACTTC
TRBJ2-6 - TRBV9 once CASSVAVTNSGANVLTF TGTGCCAGCAGCGTAGCGGTCACCAACTCTGGGGCCAACGTCCTGACTTTC
TRBJ1-2 - TRBV18 - CASSPPENGNYGYTF TGTGCCAGCTCACCACCGGAGAACGGAAACTATGGCTACACCTTC
TRBJ1-4 - TRBV19 - CASSIGGGTANEKLFF TGTGCCAGTAGTATAGGTGGGGGCACAGCTAATGAAAAACTGTTTTTT
TRBJ2-3 TRBD2 TRBV7-9 many CASSTRITSGGSTDTQYF TGTGCCAGCAGCACCAGAATAACTAGCGGGGGAAGCACAGATACGCAGTATTTT
TRBJ2-5 TRBD2 TRBV11-1 once CASSLPHASGQETQYF TGTGCCAGCAGCTTACCCCATGCTAGCGGACAAGAGACCCAGTACTTC
TRBJ2-1 - TRBV7-3 - CASSLKTGHNEQFF TGTGCCAGCAGCTTAAAGACAGGACACAATGAGCAGTTCTTC
TRBJ1-6 TRBD1 TRBV19 - CASSRQGYNSPLHF TGTGCCAGTAGCCGACAGGGCTATAATTCACCCCTCCACTTT
TRBJ1-4 - TRBV7-9 - CASSWGVFNEKLFF TGTGCCAGCAGCTGGGGGGTGTTTAATGAAAAACTGTTTTTT
TRBJ1-5 TRBD1 TRBV6-5 - CASSQGGGNQPQHF TGTGCCAGCAGTCAGGGGGGCGGCAATCAGCCCCAGCATTTT
TRBJ1-5 - TRBV28 - CASSTPSGPQHF TGTGCCAGCAGTACCCCGAGTGGGCCCCAGCATTTT